The next 32 T cell receptor beta chains were all read from a single sample in a study of T cells of healthy individuals (dated by TCRdb to about 2018). Library creation used 5' RACE. The sequencing machine was an Illumina MiSeq. TCRdb took the public reads, trimmed them with fastp at Q25, ran MiXCR for clone calling and kept in-frame beta chains. Identical CDR3 proteins give one entry, which carries the most common genes and DNA. In all, the sample holds 95,000 to 100,000 distinct CDR3 sequences, and 15% to 20% of those were seen once. Clones ranked in the top ten supply around 6.4% of the sample. The origin of the receptors is a human donor in good health.

This clonotype was observed many times. The rearrangement uses TRBV29-1 and TRBJ1-1; D remains ambiguous. CDR1 SQVTM and CDR2 ANQGSEA come from the germline V gene. V shed 4 bases and J shed 11 bases, with 11 bases lying between them. The CDR3 sequence is 10 residues long. DNA of the CDR3: TGCAGCGTTGCCGGGAGGACCGCTTTCTTT. This codes for CSVAGRTAFF.

This chain uses TRBV2 with TRBJ1-5, with 7 bases lining up with TRBD1. The V and J ends lost 4 bases and 4 bases, in that order; junction bases with no gene match: 4. The CDR3 totals 14 residues. Germline CDR1 SNHLY, CDR2 FYNNEI. Written as DNA, the CDR3 is TGTGCCAGCAGTGGGGGACAGATAAATCAGCCCCAGCATTTT. Translated, it gives CASSGGQINQPQHF.

The table lists this clonotype with a few counts. V gene TRBV28 combines with J gene TRBJ2-7; D is ambiguous. Trimming stripped 6 bases from V and 2 bases from J, with 20 bases between. The CDR3 consists of 16 residues. In germline, CDR1 is MDHEN, CDR2 SYDVKM. The CDR3 here is CASRKDVALSPYEQYF. In DNA, the CDR3 is TGTGCCAGCAGAAAAGACGTGGCATTATCCCCCTACGAGCAGTACTTC.

V is TRBV20-1 and J is TRBJ2-5; maybe TRBD1 (6 bases). CDR1 and CDR2 from the germline V gene are DFQATT and SNEGSKA (reference sequence). V shed 5 bases and J shed 10 bases, with 32 bases lying between them. This CDR3 region has 17 residues. Written as DNA, the CDR3 is TGCAGTGCTCCAGATAGCCGTCCGGCGGTACAGTCCAGGGGCCAGTACTTC. Its translation is CSAPDSRPAVQSRGQYF.

This clonotype appeared a few times. The rearrangement joins TRBV7-2 to TRBJ2-7; D unresolved. The germline gives CDR1 SGHTA, CDR2 FQGNSA. The CDR3 sequence is 13 residues long. Trimming took off 2 bases at V and 4 bases at J, with 9 bases between the two ends. In DNA form, the CDR3 reads TGTGCCAGCAGCTTAAACGTTATGTACGAGCAGTACTTC. The encoded protein is CASSLNVMYEQYF. The full variable domain, completed using reference TRBV7-2 and TRBJ2-7, is GAGVSQSPSNKVTEKGKDVELRCDPISGHTALYWYRQSLGQGLEFLIYFQGNSAPDKSGLPSDRFSAERTGGSVSTLTIQRTQQEDSAVYLCASSLNVMYEQYFGPGTRLTVT.

The chain joins TRBV20-1 to TRBJ2-1; a weak D match, TRBD1 (5 bases). V was clipped by 4 bases and J by 2 bases, with 12 bases between them. This CDR3 has 14 amino acids. Germline CDR1 reads DFQATT; CDR2 reads SNEGSKA (reference sequence). In nucleotides, the CDR3 is TGCAGTGCTACGGCGCTACAGGCCTACAATGAGCAGTTCTTC. It yields the protein CSATALQAYNEQFF.

DNA for the CDR3: TGTGCCAGCAGCCTGAAGGGGGGAACTGAAGCTTTCTTT. It encodes CASSLKGGTEAFF. The chain uses TRBV12-3 or TRBV12-4 and TRBJ1-1; possible D gene TRBD1, 6 bases. V was cut by 6 bases and J by 5 bases, with 13 bases left in between. The CDR3 is 13 residues long.

There are many counts of this clonotype. This chain joins TRBV4-2 and TRBJ2-3, with TRBD2 identical over 11 bases. The V segment lost 0 bases and the J segment 4 bases; nucleotides outside the gene matches: 3. This CDR3 has 16 residues. Per germline, CDR1 LGHNA and CDR2 YNFKEQ. CDR3 nucleotide sequence: TGTGCCAGCAGCCAAGATAGCGGGGGGGGTGCAGATACGCAGTATTTT. It is translated as CASSQDSGGGADTQYF.

This clonotype was picked up a small number of times. The chain couples TRBV5-1 to TRBJ2-7; TRBD2 is a possible D gene (5 bases). The CDR3 covers 13 residues. CDR1 is SGHRS and CDR2 is YFSETQ in the germline V gene. V lost 0 bases to trimming and J lost 3 bases, with 7 bases between them. This CDR3 reads CASSLDGNYEQYF. CDR3 bases: TGCGCCAGCAGCTTGGACGGGAACTACGAGCAGTACTTC.

The table lists this clonotype with a few counts. This sequence joins TRBV28 and TRBJ2-7; tentative D call: TRBD1 (6 bases). V lost 7 bases, J lost 7 bases, and 8 bases lay in between. The CDR3 contains 10 residues. CDR1 and CDR2 (germline): MDHEN, SYDVKM. The CDR3 spells CASKGDEQYF. For the CDR3, the DNA is TGTGCCAGCAAGGGGGATGAGCAGTACTTC.

The rearrangement links TRBV6-2 or TRBV6-3 to TRBJ2-2; maybe TRBD1 (6 bases). Germline loops: CDR1 MNHEY, CDR2 SVGEGT. With 7 bases removed from V and 3 bases from J, the gap between germline ends came to 9 bases. This CDR3 is built from 13 residues. The CDR3 spells CASNYRDTGELFF. The CDR3 DNA reads as TGTGCCAGCAACTACAGGGACACCGGGGAGCTGTTTTTT.

This clonotype came up a few times. This sequence joins TRBV25-1 and TRBJ1-1; D call uncertain. This CDR3 has 14 amino acids. From germline, CDR1 is MGHDK and CDR2 SYGVNS. Trimming pared 3 bases from V and 5 bases from J, leaving 13 bases between. The CDR3 region is CASSDLGSETEAFF. CDR3 nucleotides: TGTGCCAGCAGTGATTTAGGTTCAGAAACTGAAGCTTTCTTT.

The chain combines TRBV6-1 with TRBJ1-5; D is unresolved. Trimming took 7 bases from V and 7 from J, leaving 20 bases between them. Germline CDR1 MNHNS, CDR2 SASEGT. This CDR3 is 15 amino acids long. The CDR3 DNA reads as TGTGCCAGCAAGCGCGACGTCCTCTCGGCGCAGCCCCAGCATTTT. It is translated as CASKRDVLSAQPQHF.

This clonotype was seen repeatedly, ten times or more. The V gene is TRBV3-1, the J gene TRBJ2-3; unclear D gene. The V end lost 1 base, the J end lost 6 bases, and 14 bases lay between the germline ends. The germline V gene encodes CDR1 LGHDT and CDR2 YNNKEL (reference sequence). The CDR3 has 15 amino acids. CDR3 in amino acids: CASSQGRLPRDTQYF. Here the CDR3 DNA reads TGTGCCAGCAGCCAAGGTCGGCTCCCCCGGGATACGCAGTATTTT.

This clonotype was seen ten or more times. This sequence joins TRBV28 and TRBJ2-6; no firm D call. Between the trimmed V and J ends, which lost 5 bases and 0 bases, there was a span of 8 bases. The CDR3 length is 15 residues. Per the germline V gene, CDR1 is MDHEN and CDR2 is SYDVKM. As DNA, the CDR3 is TGTGCCAGCAGTCTTTCCCTCTCTGGGGCCAACGTCCTGACTTTC. Its protein is CASSLSLSGANVLTF.

Here the CDR3 reads CASRKEGLGEAFF. CDR3 in DNA: TGCGCCAGCAGAAAGGAGGGTTTGGGGGAAGCTTTCTTT. The chain uses TRBV5-1 and TRBJ1-1; no firm D call. Germline V gives CDR1 SGHRS, CDR2 YFSETQ. Trimming shortened V by 5 bases and J by 8 bases, and 16 bases separated the two germline ends. This CDR3 has 13 residues.

V is TRBV20-1 and J is TRBJ2-3, with D perhaps being TRBD1 or TRBD2 (5 bases each). The CDR3 is 13 amino acids. CDR1 is DFQATT and CDR2 is SNEGSKA in the germline V gene (reference sequence). V gave up 5 bases and J gave up 5 bases, with 14 bases separating them. As DNA, the CDR3 is TGCAGTGCTGAGGGGACCGGTGTAGATACGCAGTATTTT. Its protein is CSAEGTGVDTQYF.

This clonotype showed up just a few times. The J gene is TRBJ1-2, the V gene TRBV28, with D perhaps matching TRBD1 (6 bases). This CDR3 has 17 amino acids. Germline V CDR1 and CDR2: MDHEN, SYDVKM. V was pared by 6 bases and J by 4 bases, with 24 bases between. CDR3 sequence: CASSPIPGEGGLYGYTF. Here the CDR3 DNA reads TGTGCCAGCAGCCCGATCCCAGGAGAGGGGGGACTCTATGGCTACACCTTC.

The table lists this clonotype with a few counts. The chain has TRBV15 and TRBJ1-5; D is possibly TRBD1 (5 bases). Germline V gives CDR1 LNHNV, CDR2 YYDKDF (reference sequence). Trimming removed 7 bases from V and 2 bases from J, with 12 bases in between. The CDR3 length is 14 residues. The CDR3 nucleotides are TGTGCCACCACTACGGGACGGGGCAATCAGCCCCAGCATTTT. Translated: CATTTGRGNQPQHF.

This sequence joins TRBV10-3 and TRBJ2-7; 9 nucleotides agree with TRBD1. CDR3 length: 14 amino acids. Germline assignment: CDR1 ENHRY and CDR2 SYGVKD. The V gene end was trimmed by 3 bases and the J gene end by 4 bases; junction bases not matched to a gene: 4. The CDR3 spells CAISDRQGEYEQYF. CDR3 coding DNA: TGTGCCATCAGTGATCGACAGGGGGAGTACGAGCAGTACTTC.

This sequence joins TRBV7-3 and TRBJ2-5, with D possibly TRBD2 on 6 matching bases. The germline gives CDR1 SGHTA, CDR2 FQGTGA. Trimming removed 0 bases at V and 7 bases at J, with 9 bases between. The CDR3 extends over 13 amino acids. The CDR3 region is CASSLTTGGTQYF. The CDR3 nucleotides read TGTGCCAGCAGCTTAACGACCGGGGGGACCCAGTACTTC. Based on the CDR3 plus reference TRBV7-3 and TRBJ2-5, the full variable domain is GAGVSQTPSNKVTEKGKYVELRCDPISGHTALYWYRQSLGQGPEFLIYFQGTGAADDSGLPNDRFFAVRPEGSVSTLKIQRTERGDSAVYLCASSLTTGGTQYFGPGTRLLVL.

This rearrangement joins TRBV28 to TRBJ2-7; 9 bases align to TRBD1. J gave up 9 bases and V 7 bases, and 10 bases lay outside the gene matches. The CDR3 is 13 amino acids. CDR1 MDHEN and CDR2 SYDVKM come from the germline V gene. The CDR3 region has the DNA TGTGCCAGCACCGGCCGGGACAGGGTGGTGCAGTACTTC. This gives the protein CASTGRDRVVQYF. Drawing the rest from reference TRBV28 and TRBJ2-7, the complete variable domain is DVKVTQSSRYLVKRTGEKVFLECVQDMDHENMFWYRQDPGLGLRLIYFSYDVKMKEKGDIPEGYSVSREKKERFSLILESASTNQTSMYLCASTGRDRVVQYFGPGTRLTVT.

This clonotype turned up a few times. The chain uses TRBV5-1 and TRBJ2-1; D ambiguous. V was shortened by 3 bases and J by 5 bases, with 12 bases between the two germline ends. CDR1 and CDR2 from the germline V gene are SGHRS and YFSETQ. The CDR3 is 14 amino acids. CDR3 loop: CASSSTSINNEQFF. As DNA, the CDR3 is TGCGCCAGCAGCTCGACTTCGATCAACAATGAGCAGTTCTTC.

In this sample, this clonotype turned up a few times. The J gene is TRBJ1-5, the V gene TRBV20-1, with no clear D. This CDR3 has 15 residues. Trimming took 0 bases from V and 0 from J, leaving 9 bases between them. CDR1 is DFQATT, CDR2 SNEGSKA, per germline (reference sequence). Here the CDR3 reads CSAREDVYSNQPQHF. In nucleotides, the CDR3 is TGCAGTGCTAGAGAGGACGTCTATAGCAATCAGCCCCAGCATTTT.

The chain combines TRBV7-2 with TRBJ2-7, with 10 positions matching TRBD2. The CDR3 loop spans 16 amino acids. Germline CDR1 is SGHTA and CDR2 is FQGNSA. V dropped 0 bases and J dropped 4; count of bases not matched to a gene: 6. The CDR3 spells CASSLALAGVKYEQYF. For the CDR3, the DNA is TGTGCCAGCAGCTTAGCGCTAGCGGGAGTGAAGTACGAGCAGTACTTC. The complete variable domain, with remaining parts taken from reference TRBV7-2 and TRBJ2-7, reads GAGVSQSPSNKVTEKGKDVELRCDPISGHTALYWYRQSLGQGLEFLIYFQGNSAPDKSGLPSDRFSAERTGGSVSTLTIQRTQQEDSAVYLCASSLALAGVKYEQYFGPGTRLTVT.

To note about this clonotype: This may arise from a read error, as a much more abundant clone is one base away. V is TRBV10-3 and J is TRBJ2-7, with D tentatively TRBD2 (6 bases). The V end lost 3 bases, the J end lost 5 bases, and 14 bases lay between the germline ends. The CDR3 is 14 residues long. Germline values: CDR1 ENHRY, CDR2 SYGVKD. The CDR3 loop reads CAISESWSSDEQYF. The CDR3 DNA is TGTGCCATCAGTGAATCCTGGTCTAGCGACGAGCAGTACTTC.

This clonotype showed up just a few times. The chain joins TRBV9 to TRBJ2-7; TRBD2 matches at 11 bases. CDR1 is SGDLS, CDR2 YYNGEE, per germline. The CDR3 length is 15 residues. V shed 2 bases, J shed 2 bases, and the junction held 3 bases outside the gene matches. CDR3 region: CASSVGLAEPYEQYF. The CDR3 DNA is TGTGCCAGCAGCGTGGGACTAGCGGAACCCTACGAGCAGTACTTC.

The chain has TRBV12-3 or TRBV12-4 and TRBJ2-3, with a tentative D call TRBD2 (5 bases). The CDR3 runs 13 residues. Trimming shortened V by 6 bases and J by 0 bases, and 7 bases separated the two germline ends. CDR3 protein: CASRQRSTDTQYF. CDR3 in DNA: TGTGCCAGCAGACAGCGGAGCACAGATACGCAGTATTTT.

This clonotype was detected ten times or more. The genes are TRBV5-1 and TRBJ1-1; D unresolved. Trimming cost V 0 bases and J 9 bases, with 9 bases left between them. This CDR3 contains 12 residues. The germline V gene has CDR1 SGHRS and CDR2 YFSETQ. CDR3 nucleotides: TGCGCCAGCAGCTTGGATTACGCTCAAGCTTTCTTT. Translation gives CASSLDYAQAFF.

Many counts were recorded for this clonotype. This sequence joins TRBV6-1 and TRBJ1-3, with 9 nucleotides matching TRBD1. V shed 4 bases, J shed 3 bases, and the junction held 4 bases outside the gene matches. Germline loops: CDR1 MNHNS, CDR2 SASEGT. There are 15 residues in the CDR3. The CDR3: CASSGGTGNGNTIYF. The DNA for the CDR3 is TGTGCCAGCAGTGGAGGGACAGGGAATGGAAACACCATATATTTT.

This clonotype came up a few times. V gene TRBV20-1 combines with J gene TRBJ1-5, with a weak D call TRBD1 (6 bases). The CDR3 covers 15 residues. In germline, CDR1 is DFQATT, CDR2 SNEGSKA (reference sequence). The V gene lost 6 bases and the J gene lost 4 bases, with 19 bases spanning the gap. CDR3 loop: CSADLPGQGNQPQHF. In nucleotides, the CDR3 is TGCAGTGCCGACCTACCGGGACAAGGTAATCAGCCCCAGCATTTT.

The chain is built from TRBV4-2 and TRBJ2-7; the match to TRBD2 covers 9 bases. CDR1 is LGHNA, CDR2 YNFKEQ, per germline. Trimming cost V 1 base and J 4 bases; bases outside gene matches: 8. This CDR3 region has 16 residues. Written as DNA, the CDR3 is TGTGCCAGCAGCCAAGCGGGCGGGAGGGTTGAGTACGAGCAGTACTTC. Translated: CASSQAGGRVEYEQYF.